This T cell receptor (beta chain) was sequenced for a study of blood T cells in healthy people across ages. At the level of the study: About one barcoded beta molecule per two T cells was captured by template switching.

Alongside a J-beta primer mix, a sample-barcoded 5' primer served in a second PCR lasting about 7 to 12 cycles. Each CDR3 protein gets one entry after TCRdb re-called the 5' RACE reads with MiXCR. The data show roughly 500,000 distinct CDR3 sequences, with about 25% seen just once and just over 8.5% held by the top ten. CDR1 SQVTM and CDR2 ANQGSEA come from the germline V gene. CDR3 length: 8 residues. V shed 3 bases and J shed 11 bases, with 3 bases lying between them. These data also featured in a second study, about T cells of mothers and their children.

This sequence originates from a boy aged 5 to 17 in good health. V usage is TRBV29-1 and J usage is TRBJ2-3; D gene ambiguous. The sequencing input was blood. The CDR3 coding sequence is TGCAGCGTTGATTGGCAGTATTTT. As protein: CSVDWQYF.